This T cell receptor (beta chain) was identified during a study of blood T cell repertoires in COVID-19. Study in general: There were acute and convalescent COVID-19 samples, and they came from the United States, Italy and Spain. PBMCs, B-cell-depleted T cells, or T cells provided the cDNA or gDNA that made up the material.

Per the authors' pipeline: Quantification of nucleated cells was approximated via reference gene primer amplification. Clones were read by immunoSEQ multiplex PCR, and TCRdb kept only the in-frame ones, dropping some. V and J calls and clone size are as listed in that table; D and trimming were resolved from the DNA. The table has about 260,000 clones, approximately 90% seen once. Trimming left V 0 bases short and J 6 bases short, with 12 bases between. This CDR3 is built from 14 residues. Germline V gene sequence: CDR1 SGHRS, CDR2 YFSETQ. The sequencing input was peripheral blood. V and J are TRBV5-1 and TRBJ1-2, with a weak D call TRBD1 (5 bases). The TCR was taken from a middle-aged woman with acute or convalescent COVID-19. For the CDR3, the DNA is TGCGCCAGCAGCTTGGTGTACGGGGGGGATGGCTACACCTTC. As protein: CASSLVYGGDGYTF.